A single sample is the source of the 21 T cell receptor beta chains below, sequenced in a study of blood T cell repertoires in COVID-19. The assay was immunoSEQ multiplex PCR, and TCRdb's table has in-frame clones only and misses some. Here the sample spans approximately 140,000 clones, roughly four fifths being singletons. Sample: peripheral blood. These receptors all come from a human donor in a cohort sampled during active COVID-19.

The chain couples TRBV6-1 to TRBJ1-1; D may be TRBD1 (5 bases). This CDR3 is built from 13 residues. V gave up 3 bases and J gave up 6 bases, with 11 bases separating them. Germline CDR1 reads MNHNS; CDR2 reads SASEGT. CDR3 nucleotide sequence: TGTGCCAGCAGTGAGGAGGGGCTCTCTGAAGCTTTCTTT. Protein sequence: CASSEEGLSEAFF.

The J gene is TRBJ2-3, the V gene TRBV14; possibly TRBD1 for D (6 bases). V shed 1 base and J shed 2 bases, with 22 bases lying between them. The CDR3 is made up of 19 amino acids. Germline-derived CDR1 and CDR2 are SGHDN and FVKESK. The CDR3 is CASSQGLGTYGPDTDTQYF. In nucleotides, the CDR3 is TGTGCCAGCAGCCAAGGGCTGGGGACATACGGCCCCGACACAGATACGCAGTATTTT.

The CDR3 is CATSGAGGADTQYF. CDR3 coding DNA: TGTGCCACCAGTGGGGCAGGGGGTGCAGATACGCAGTATTTT. The rearrangement links TRBV24-1 to TRBJ2-3, with 7 bases identical to TRBD1. CDR3 length equals 14 residues. V dropped 5 bases and J dropped 4; count of bases not matched to a gene: 5. CDR1 and CDR2 from the germline V gene are KGHDR and SFDVKD.

The rearrangement links TRBV5-1 to TRBJ2-1; D remains unclear. Germline V gives CDR1 SGHRS, CDR2 YFSETQ. The CDR3 contains 14 residues. The V end lost 4 bases, the J end lost 4 bases, and 12 bases lay between the germline ends. CDR3 in amino acids: CASSPPPDYNEQFF. The CDR3 nucleotides read TGCGCCAGCAGCCCACCTCCAGATTACAATGAGCAGTTCTTC.

The chain links TRBV25-1 to TRBJ1-2; 7 bases are a match to TRBD1. CDR1 and CDR2 from the germline V gene are MGHDK and SYGVNS. The CDR3 spans 13 residues. V trimming: 2 bases; J trimming: 8 bases; junction bases outside the gene matches: 5. The CDR3 bases are TGTGCCAGCAGTGAACTTGGGGGACAGGGCTACACCTTC. It translates to CASSELGGQGYTF.

V gene TRBV2 combines with J gene TRBJ1-5, with a weak D call TRBD1 (6 bases). The CDR3 consists of 13 residues. CDR1 is SNHLY and CDR2 is FYNNEI in the germline V gene. Trimming took 3 bases from V and 5 from J, leaving 8 bases between them. CDR3 in DNA: TGTGCCAGCAGTGACGGGGGGCATCAGCCCCAGCATTTT. Its protein is CASSDGGHQPQHF.

The chain combines TRBV9 with TRBJ1-1; D might be TRBD1 (6 bases). This CDR3 contains 14 residues. Per germline, CDR1 SGDLS and CDR2 YYNGEE. Trimming shortened V by 4 bases and J by 2 bases, and 12 bases separated the two germline ends. CDR3 bases: TGTGCCAGCAGCCTTTTGGGGGCTAACACTGAAGCTTTCTTT. Protein: CASSLLGANTEAFF. Filled out from reference TRBV9 and TRBJ1-1, the complete variable domain reads DSGVTQTPKHLITATGQRVTLRCSPRSGDLSVYWYQQSLDQGLQFLIQYYNGEERAKGNILERFSAQQFPDLHSELNLSSLELGDSALYFCASSLLGANTEAFFGQGTRLTVV.

The chain uses TRBV5-8 and TRBJ2-3, with 11 bases matching TRBD2. V lost 4 bases, J lost 4 bases, and 2 bases stayed unmatched. This CDR3 is built from 14 residues. Germline V gene sequence: CDR1 SGHTS, CDR2 YDEGEE. CDR3 nucleotide sequence: TGTGCCAGCAGCGCGGGACTAGCGGCAGATACGCAGTATTTT. Translating gives CASSAGLAADTQYF.

The CDR3 region has the DNA TGTGCCAGCAGTTTTAGGACAGACAAGAGGAACACTGAAGCTTTCTTT. It is translated as CASSFRTDKRNTEAFF. The chain is built from TRBV27 and TRBJ1-1; a weak D match, TRBD1 (6 bases). Trimming took 3 bases from V and 1 from J, leaving 15 bases between them. The CDR3 is 16 residues long. Germline V lookup: CDR1 MNHEY, CDR2 SMNVEV (reference sequence).

The chain recombines TRBV5-1 with TRBJ2-7, with D unclear. V was clipped by 0 bases and J by 6 bases, with 16 bases between them. This CDR3 has 15 residues. Per the germline V gene, CDR1 is SGHRS and CDR2 is YFSETQ. The CDR3 bases are TGCGCCAGCAGCTTGGGTCCAGTCCGACGAGGCGAGCAGTACTTC. Amino acid sequence: CASSLGPVRRGEQYF.

V gene TRBV19 combines with J gene TRBJ1-5, with a possible D match to TRBD1 (6 bases). Trimming shortened V by 1 base and J by 5 bases, and 12 bases separated the two germline ends. The CDR3 contains 15 residues. Germline V gene lookup returns CDR1 LNHDA and CDR2 SQIVND (reference sequence). The CDR3 DNA is TGTGCCAGTAGTATAGTTGTGGCAGGGGATCAGCCCCAGCATTTT. Its protein is CASSIVVAGDQPQHF.

V and J are TRBV2 and TRBJ2-5, with TRBD2 matching 11 bases. V dropped 6 bases and J dropped 4; count of bases not matched to a gene: 4. The CDR3 has 14 residues. CDR1 and CDR2 (germline): SNHLY, FYNNEI. The CDR3: CASRLAGDGETQYF. The DNA of the CDR3 is TGTGCCAGCAGACTAGCGGGAGACGGAGAGACCCAGTACTTC.

The chain uses TRBV7-3 and TRBJ2-1, with a tentative D call TRBD1 (5 bases). The ends were cut back, 2 bases at V and 5 bases at J, with 10 bases in the middle. The CDR3 is made up of 14 amino acids. From germline, CDR1 is SGHTA and CDR2 FQGTGA. CDR3 coding DNA: TGTGCCAGCAGCTTAGGTCAGGGCCACAATGAGCAGTTCTTC. Translated: CASSLGQGHNEQFF.

The count of this clone is one. The V and J genes are TRBV19 and TRBJ2-5; TRBD1 agrees at 8 bases. V lost 4 bases, J lost 5 bases, and 6 bases stayed unmatched. Germline V gene data show CDR1 as LNHDA and CDR2 as SQIVND (reference sequence). This CDR3 region has 14 residues. The CDR3 here is CASSTTGVQETQYF. CDR3 in DNA: TGTGCCAGTAGTACGACAGGGGTCCAGGAGACCCAGTACTTC.

This chain uses TRBV28 with TRBJ1-4; D call uncertain. CDR1 and CDR2 (germline): MDHEN, SYDVKM. The V end was cut by 5 bases, the J end by 8 bases, with 12 bases between. This CDR3 comprises 13 residues. CDR3 in amino acids: CASSRSMGEKLFF. The CDR3 DNA sequence: TGTGCCAGCAGTCGTTCCATGGGCGAAAAACTGTTTTTT.

This chain connects TRBV3-1 (or the pseudogene TRBV3-2) to TRBJ1-1; D not certain. CDR1 is LGHDT, CDR2 YNNKEL, per germline (reference sequence). Trimming took off 4 bases at V and 1 base at J, with 13 bases between the two ends. This CDR3 spans 15 amino acids. CDR3 amino acids: CASSPHGQANTEAFF. The CDR3 DNA sequence: TGTGCCAGCAGCCCCCATGGGCAGGCGAACACTGAAGCTTTCTTT.

This clone was counted a few times. The genes are TRBV6-5 and TRBJ2-2; no firm D call. The CDR3 extends over 14 amino acids. Trimming took off 7 bases at V and 6 bases at J, with 15 bases between the two ends. The V gene's germline CDR1 is MNHEY and CDR2 SVGAGI. CDR3 nucleotides: TGTGCCAGCACCCCCGAACGGGTTCCCGGGGAGCTGTTTTTT. Protein product: CASTPERVPGELFF.

CDR3 amino acids: CASSIGHSGISQHF. The DNA of the CDR3 is TGTGCCAGTAGTATAGGACATTCAGGGATATCCCAGCATTTT. This chain connects TRBV19 to TRBJ1-5; a possible D gene is TRBD1 (5 bases). Germline V gene lookup returns CDR1 LNHDA and CDR2 SQIVND (reference sequence). The germline V and J ends were trimmed by 1 base and 11 bases, with 15 bases remaining between them. The CDR3 has 14 amino acids.

The chain employs TRBV6-4 and TRBJ1-5, with TRBD1 as a possible D gene (5 bases). Germline V CDR1 and CDR2: MRHNA, SNTAGT. V gave up 6 bases and J gave up 3 bases, with 9 bases separating them. This CDR3 comprises 13 residues. CDR3 in amino acids: CASSEQVNQPQHF. CDR3 nucleotide sequence: TGTGCCAGCAGCGAACAGGTCAATCAGCCCCAGCATTTT.

This chain connects TRBV2 to TRBJ2-3; TRBD2 matches 14 bases. Germline V gives CDR1 SNHLY, CDR2 FYNNEI. There are 16 residues in the CDR3. Unmatched junction bases numbered 9, after V lost 9 bases and J lost 4 bases. Written as DNA, the CDR3 is TGTGCCAGGAGATCCGGGACTAGCGGGAGATCAGATACGCAGTATTTT. This sequence encodes CARRSGTSGRSDTQYF.

The gene calls are TRBV28 and TRBJ1-5; 7 bases are a match to TRBD1. V was pared by 8 bases and J by 4 bases, with 8 bases of the junction left unmatched. The germline CDR1 and CDR2 sequences are MDHEN and SYDVKM. The CDR3 is 14 amino acids. The CDR3 nucleotides read TGTGCCAGCGTTACGCAGGGGGGAAATCAGCCCCAGCATTTT. It translates to CASVTQGGNQPQHF.